The present T cell receptor beta chain was sequenced within a study of shared clonotypes between healthy human individuals. Findings of the study overall: Sampling involved blood alone; tissue repertoires likely differ. Expectations were that clonotype sharing among donors would be affected by sequencing depth.

Each donor was a Caucasian adult residing in Nashville, Tennessee. As for this clone: Its antigen is unknown.

Assay: immunoSEQ multiplex PCR; the TCRdb copy retains only in-frame clones and omits some. The sample gives approximately 470,000 clones, about 72% of which show up once; around 13% is in the top ten. V was trimmed by 6 bases and J by 1 base, leaving 12 bases between them. Germline lookup yields CDR1 SNHLY and CDR2 FYNNEI. The CDR3 length is 14 residues. The V and J genes are TRBV2 and TRBJ1-1; D unclear. Specimen: PBMCs. This clonotype was sampled from a woman between 40 and 50 years old in good health. Some clones in this sample may be carry-over from other donors' samples. The CDR3 DNA reads as TGTGCCAGCAGCAAGACGGAGTCGAACACTGAAGCTTTCTTT. Translating it yields CASSKTESNTEAFF.